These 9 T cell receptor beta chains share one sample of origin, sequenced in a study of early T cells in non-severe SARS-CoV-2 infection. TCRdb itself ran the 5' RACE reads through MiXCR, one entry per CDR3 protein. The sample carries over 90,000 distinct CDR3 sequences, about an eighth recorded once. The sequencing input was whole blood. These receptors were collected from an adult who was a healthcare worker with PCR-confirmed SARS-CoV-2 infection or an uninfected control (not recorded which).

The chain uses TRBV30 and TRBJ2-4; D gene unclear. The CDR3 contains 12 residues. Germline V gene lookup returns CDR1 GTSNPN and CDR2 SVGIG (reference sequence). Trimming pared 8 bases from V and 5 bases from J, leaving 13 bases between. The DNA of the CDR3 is TGTGCCAACGCCAGGATCGAAAACATTCAGTACTTC. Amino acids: CANARIENIQYF.

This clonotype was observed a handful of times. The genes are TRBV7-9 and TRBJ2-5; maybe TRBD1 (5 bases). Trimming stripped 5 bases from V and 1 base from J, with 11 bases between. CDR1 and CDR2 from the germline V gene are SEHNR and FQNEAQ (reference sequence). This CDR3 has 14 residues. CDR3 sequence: CASSLTAVQETQYF. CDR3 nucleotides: TGTGCCAGCAGCCTGACAGCCGTCCAAGAGACCCAGTACTTC.

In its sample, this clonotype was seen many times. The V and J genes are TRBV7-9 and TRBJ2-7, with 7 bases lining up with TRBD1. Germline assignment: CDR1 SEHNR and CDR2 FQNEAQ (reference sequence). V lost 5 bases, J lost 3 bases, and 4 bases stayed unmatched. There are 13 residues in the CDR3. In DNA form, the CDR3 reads TGTGCCAGCAGCACTAGGACAGGCTACGAGCAGTACTTC. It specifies CASSTRTGYEQYF.

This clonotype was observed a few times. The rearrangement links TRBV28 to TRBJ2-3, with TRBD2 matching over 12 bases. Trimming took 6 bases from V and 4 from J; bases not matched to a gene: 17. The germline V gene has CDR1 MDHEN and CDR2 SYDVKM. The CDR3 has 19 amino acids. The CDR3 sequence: CASSYPGLAGGVGADTQYF. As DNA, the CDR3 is TGTGCCAGCAGCTACCCCGGGCTAGCGGGAGGGGTTGGCGCAGATACGCAGTATTTT.

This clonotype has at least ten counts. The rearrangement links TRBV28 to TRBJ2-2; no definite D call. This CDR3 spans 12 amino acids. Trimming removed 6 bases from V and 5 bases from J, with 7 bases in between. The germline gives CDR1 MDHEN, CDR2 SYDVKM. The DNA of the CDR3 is TGTGCCAGCAGGGGATTAACCGGGGAGCTGTTTTTT. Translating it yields CASRGLTGELFF.

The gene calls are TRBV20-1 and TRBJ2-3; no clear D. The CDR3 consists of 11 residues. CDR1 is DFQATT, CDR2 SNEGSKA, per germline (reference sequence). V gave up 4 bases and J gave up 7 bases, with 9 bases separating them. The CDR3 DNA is TGCAGTGCTAAGGACGGTAATACGCAGTATTTT. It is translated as CSAKDGNTQYF.

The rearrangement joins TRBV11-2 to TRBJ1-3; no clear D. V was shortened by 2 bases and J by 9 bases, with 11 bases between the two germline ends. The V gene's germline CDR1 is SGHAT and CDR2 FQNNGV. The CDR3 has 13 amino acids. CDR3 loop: CASSLMPKGTIYF. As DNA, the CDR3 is TGTGCCAGCAGCTTAATGCCGAAGGGCACCATATATTTT.

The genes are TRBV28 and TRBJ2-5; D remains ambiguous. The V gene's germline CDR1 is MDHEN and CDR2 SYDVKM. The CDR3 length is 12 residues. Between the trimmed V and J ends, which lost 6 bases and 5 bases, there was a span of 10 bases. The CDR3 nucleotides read TGTGCCAGCAGCCGCCCTTGGGAGACCCAGTACTTC. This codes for CASSRPWETQYF.

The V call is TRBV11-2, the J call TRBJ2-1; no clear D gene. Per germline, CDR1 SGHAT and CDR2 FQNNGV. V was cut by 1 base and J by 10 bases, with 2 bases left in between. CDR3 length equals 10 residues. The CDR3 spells CASSLGEQFF. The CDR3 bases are TGTGCCAGCAGCTTAGGCGAGCAGTTCTTC.